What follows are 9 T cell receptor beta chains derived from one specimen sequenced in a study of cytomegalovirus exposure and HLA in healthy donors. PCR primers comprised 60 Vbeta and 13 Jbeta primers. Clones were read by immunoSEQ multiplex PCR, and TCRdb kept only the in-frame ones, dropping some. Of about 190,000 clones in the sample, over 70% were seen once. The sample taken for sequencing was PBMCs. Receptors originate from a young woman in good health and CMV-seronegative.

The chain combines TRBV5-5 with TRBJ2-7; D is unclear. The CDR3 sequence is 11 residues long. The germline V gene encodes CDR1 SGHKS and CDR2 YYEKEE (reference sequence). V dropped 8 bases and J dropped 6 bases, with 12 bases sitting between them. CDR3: CASSGSREQYF. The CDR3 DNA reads TGTGCCAGTAGTGGTAGCCGCGAGCAGTACTTC. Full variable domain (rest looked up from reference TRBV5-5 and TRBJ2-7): DAGVTQSPTHLIKTRGQQVTLRCSPISGHKSVSWYQQVLGQGPQFIFQYYEKEERGRGNFPDRFSARQFPNYSSELNVNALLLGDSALYLCASSGSREQYFGPGTRLTVT.

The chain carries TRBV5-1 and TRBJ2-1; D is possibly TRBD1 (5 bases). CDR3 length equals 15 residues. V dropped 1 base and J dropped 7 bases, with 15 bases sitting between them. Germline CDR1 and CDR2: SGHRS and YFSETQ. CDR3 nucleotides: TGCGCCAGCAGCTTGCAGGGTCCGGGTGGTAATGAGCAGTTCTTC. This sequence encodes CASSLQGPGGNEQFF.

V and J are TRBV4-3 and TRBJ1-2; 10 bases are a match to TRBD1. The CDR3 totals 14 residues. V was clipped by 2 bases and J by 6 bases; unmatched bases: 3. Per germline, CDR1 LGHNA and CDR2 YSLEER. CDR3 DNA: TGCGCCAGCAGCCAAACCGGGACAGGGGATGGCTACACCTTC. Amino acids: CASSQTGTGDGYTF.

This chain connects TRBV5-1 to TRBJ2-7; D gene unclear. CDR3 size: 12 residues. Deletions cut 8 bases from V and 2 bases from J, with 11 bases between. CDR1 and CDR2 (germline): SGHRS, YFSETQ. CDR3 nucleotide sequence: TGCGCCAGTCTCCCGAGTCCCTACGAGCAGTACTTC. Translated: CASLPSPYEQYF.

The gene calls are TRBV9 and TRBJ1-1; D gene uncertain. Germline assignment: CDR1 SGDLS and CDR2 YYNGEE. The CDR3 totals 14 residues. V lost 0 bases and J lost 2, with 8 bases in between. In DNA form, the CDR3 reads TGTGCCAGCAGCGTAGGTACAGTTAACACTGAAGCTTTCTTT. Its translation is CASSVGTVNTEAFF.

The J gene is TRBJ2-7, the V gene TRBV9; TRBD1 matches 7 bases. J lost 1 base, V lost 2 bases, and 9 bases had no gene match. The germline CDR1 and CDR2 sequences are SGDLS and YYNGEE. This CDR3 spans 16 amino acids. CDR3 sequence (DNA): TGTGCCAGCAGCGTTTTCAGGGACAGTGTTTCCTACGAGCAGTACTTC. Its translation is CASSVFRDSVSYEQYF.

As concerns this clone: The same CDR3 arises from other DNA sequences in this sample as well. The CDR3, as DNA: TGCGCCAGCAGCTTGGGACAGGGAAATGAAAAACTGTTTTTT. As protein: CASSLGQGNEKLFF. The chain couples TRBV5-1 to TRBJ1-4, with 7 bases matching TRBD1. CDR3 length: 14 residues. Germline CDR1 reads SGHRS; CDR2 reads YFSETQ. Trimming cost V 0 bases and J 5 bases; bases outside gene matches: 1.

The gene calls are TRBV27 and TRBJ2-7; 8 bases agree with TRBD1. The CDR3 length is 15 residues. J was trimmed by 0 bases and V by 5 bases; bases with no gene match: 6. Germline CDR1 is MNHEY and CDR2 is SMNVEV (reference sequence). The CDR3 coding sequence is TGTGCCAGCAGTACCCGACAGGGGAGCTCCTACGAGCAGTACTTC. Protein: CASSTRQGSSYEQYF.

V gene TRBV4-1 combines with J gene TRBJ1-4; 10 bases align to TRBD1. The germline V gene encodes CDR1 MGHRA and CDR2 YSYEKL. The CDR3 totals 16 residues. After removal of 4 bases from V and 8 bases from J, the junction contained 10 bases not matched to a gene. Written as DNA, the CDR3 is TGCGCCAGCAGCCCGGGACAGGGGAATATGTGGGAAAAACTGTTTTTT. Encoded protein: CASSPGQGNMWEKLFF.